The 32 T cell receptor beta chains below all came from one sample that was sequenced in a study of T cell responses to AZD1222 COVID-19 vaccine. Produced via immunoSEQ multiplex PCR; TCRdb's table is partial and in-frame only. The data show under 140,000 clones, with 70% to 90% seen just once and 3.2% held by the top ten. Material: peripheral blood, obtained on day 0 of AZD1222 vaccination. The source is an adult in good health.

The J gene is TRBJ2-1, the V gene TRBV7-2; D possibly corresponds to TRBD2 (5 bases). V shed 1 base and J shed 6 bases, with 13 bases lying between them. Germline V gene sequence: CDR1 SGHTA, CDR2 FQGNSA. The CDR3 is 15 residues long. CDR3 residues: CASSLDRDGFNEQFF. The CDR3 DNA reads TGTGCCAGCAGCTTAGACCGGGATGGGTTCAATGAGCAGTTCTTC.

This sequence joins TRBV7-2 and TRBJ2-5, with D perhaps matching TRBD2 (6 bases). Trimming took 2 bases from V and 0 from J, leaving 7 bases between them. Germline V lookup: CDR1 SGHTA, CDR2 FQGNSA. The CDR3 length is 14 residues. The CDR3 nucleotides read TGTGCCAGCAGCTTAAGGAGGGACCAAGAGACCCAGTACTTC. It is translated as CASSLRRDQETQYF. Based on the CDR3 plus reference TRBV7-2 and TRBJ2-5, the full variable domain is GAGVSQSPSNKVTEKGKDVELRCDPISGHTALYWYRQSLGQGLEFLIYFQGNSAPDKSGLPSDRFSAERTGGSVSTLTIQRTQQEDSAVYLCASSLRRDQETQYFGPGTRLLVL.

A note on this clone: The identical CDR3 is also encoded by other nucleotide sequences in the sample. This chain links TRBV18 with TRBJ1-5; 7 bases fit TRBD1. The ends lost 3 bases at V and 4 bases at J; junction bases unmatched: 3. Per the germline V gene, CDR1 is KGHSH and CDR2 is LQKENI. There are 14 residues in the CDR3. CDR3 in DNA: TGTGCCAGCTCACCCGGACAGGTAAATCAGCCCCAGCATTTT. It specifies CASSPGQVNQPQHF.

The V and J genes are TRBV28 and TRBJ2-6, with D maybe TRBD1 (5 bases). V lost 11 bases and J 0 bases, leaving 17 bases between the germline ends. CDR1 MDHEN and CDR2 SYDVKM come from the germline V gene. The CDR3 has 16 residues. The CDR3 DNA is TGTGCCGGGGCGGCAGGGCCCCTCTCTGGGGCCAACGTCCTGACTTTC. This gives the protein CAGAAGPLSGANVLTF.

V is TRBV19 and J is TRBJ1-3, with 9 bases aligning to TRBD1. This CDR3 is 17 amino acids long. After removal of 4 bases from V and 0 bases from J, the junction contained 7 bases not matched to a gene. The germline V gene encodes CDR1 LNHDA and CDR2 SQIVND (reference sequence). CDR3 sequence reads: CASSKPGQGFSGNTIYF. The CDR3 region has the DNA TGTGCCAGTAGTAAGCCCGGACAGGGGTTCTCTGGAAACACCATATATTTT.

The chain combines TRBV11-2 with TRBJ2-7; TRBD2 matches at 7 bases. The ends lost 5 bases at V and 0 bases at J; junction bases unmatched: 13. From germline, CDR1 is SGHAT and CDR2 FQNNGV. CDR3 length: 17 residues. For the CDR3, the DNA is TGTGCCAGCAGCCAGATTGGGGGAGGGGCAAGCTCCTACGAGCAGTACTTC. Its protein product is CASSQIGGGASSYEQYF.

The chain joins TRBV6-2 or TRBV6-3 to TRBJ2-2; D not certain. The CDR3 extends over 15 amino acids. The germline CDR1 and CDR2 sequences are MNHEY and SVGEGT. Trimming cost V 2 bases and J 0 bases, with 7 bases left between them. The CDR3 sequence: CASSYGVTNTGELFF. CDR3 bases: TGTGCCAGCAGTTACGGGGTTACGAACACCGGGGAGCTGTTTTTT.

Only one count was recorded for this clone. The chain links TRBV3-1 (or the pseudogene TRBV3-2) to TRBJ1-2, with a possible D match to TRBD1 (6 bases). Looked up from germline, CDR1 is LGHDT and CDR2 is YNNKEL (reference sequence). V was shortened by 1 base and J by 0 bases, with 6 bases between the two germline ends. This CDR3 is built from 14 residues. CDR3 sequence: CASSQGQANYGYTF. As DNA, the CDR3 is TGTGCCAGCAGCCAAGGACAGGCTAACTATGGCTACACCTTC.

This clone has just one count. The chain couples TRBV29-1 to TRBJ1-1, with D possibly matching TRBD1 (5 bases). This CDR3 has 13 residues. Germline CDR1 SQVTM, CDR2 ANQGSEA. V gave up 8 bases and J gave up 1 base, with 14 bases separating them. In nucleotides, the CDR3 is TGCAGCAACCTGGGACCGACGAACACTGAAGCTTTCTTT. It is translated as CSNLGPTNTEAFF.

The chain employs TRBV10-2 and TRBJ2-7; 7 bases fit TRBD1. Germline-derived CDR1 and CDR2 are WSHSY and SAAADI. Trimming at V came to 3 bases and at J to 4 bases, leaving 6 bases not matched to a gene. The length of the CDR3 is 14 residues. CDR3 DNA: TGCGCCAGCAGTGACGAGAACAGGGGTTACGAGCAGTACTTC. Its protein product is CASSDENRGYEQYF.

In its sample, this clone was seen a few times. CDR3 DNA: TGTGCCAGCACCCCCGGGACGTCCTATGGCTACACCTTC. Protein: CASTPGTSYGYTF. V gene TRBV12-3 or TRBV12-4 combines with J gene TRBJ1-2, with D tentatively TRBD1 (5 bases). Trimming pared 7 bases from V and 4 bases from J, leaving 13 bases between. There are 13 residues in the CDR3.

The rearrangement uses TRBV7-2 and TRBJ2-7; perhaps TRBD2 as D (6 bases). The CDR3 has 16 amino acids. Deletions cut 5 bases from V and 4 bases from J, with 21 bases between. CDR1 and CDR2 (germline): SGHTA, FQGNSA. The CDR3 spells CASSPGSRGMAYEQYF. In DNA, the CDR3 is TGTGCCAGCAGCCCCGGTTCACGGGGGATGGCGTACGAGCAGTACTTC.

V gene TRBV2 combines with J gene TRBJ1-2; a possible D gene is TRBD1 (6 bases). V gave up 9 bases and J gave up 8 bases, with 19 bases separating them. Germline CDR1 reads SNHLY; CDR2 reads FYNNEI. The CDR3 totals 13 residues. CDR3 nucleotide sequence: TGTGCCAGTAAACAGGGTTCCGTTCGGGGCTACACCTTC. It is translated as CASKQGSVRGYTF.

This sequence joins TRBV6-5 and TRBJ1-6; D remains unclear. Germline lookup yields CDR1 MNHEY and CDR2 SVGAGI. Trimming left V 2 bases short and J 10 bases short, with 9 bases between. CDR3 length: 13 amino acids. CDR3 sequence reads: CASSYRLDSPLHF. CDR3 sequence (DNA): TGTGCCAGCAGTTACAGGTTGGACTCACCCCTCCACTTT.

The J gene is TRBJ2-1, the V gene TRBV19; 12 nucleotides agree with TRBD2. Trimming cost V 4 bases and J 7 bases; bases outside gene matches: 5. Germline CDR1 is LNHDA and CDR2 is SQIVND (reference sequence). This CDR3 region has 15 residues. The chain's CDR3 is CASSRPSGRENEQFF. In DNA form, the CDR3 reads TGTGCCAGTAGTAGACCTAGCGGGAGGGAAAATGAGCAGTTCTTC.

J is TRBJ2-1 and V is TRBV18; TRBD2 matches 9 bases. Per germline, CDR1 KGHSH and CDR2 LQKENI. The CDR3 spans 15 residues. Trimming at V came to 2 bases and at J to 5 bases, leaving 4 bases not matched to a gene. The CDR3 nucleotides are TGTGCCAGCTCACCAGGGACTAGCCGGGACAATGAGCAGTTCTTC. This sequence encodes CASSPGTSRDNEQFF.

This clone came up once. The chain is built from TRBV7-3 and TRBJ2-3, with D possibly being TRBD1 or TRBD2 (5 bases each). There are 16 residues in the CDR3. Trimming left V 6 bases short and J 0 bases short, with 16 bases between. CDR1 and CDR2 from the germline V gene are SGHTA and FQGTGA. The CDR3 sequence: CASSRSGAHSTDTQYF. DNA of the CDR3: TGTGCCAGCAGTAGGTCCGGGGCCCACAGCACAGATACGCAGTATTTT.

The chain joins TRBV28 to TRBJ2-3; D is uncertain. The CDR3 totals 14 residues. V was cut by 2 bases and J by 7 bases, with 13 bases left in between. Germline V CDR1 and CDR2: MDHEN, SYDVKM. The CDR3 DNA follows: TGTGCCAGCAGTTTAATAGGCGGCCTAAATACGCAGTATTTT. This gives the protein CASSLIGGLNTQYF.

This chain links TRBV9 with TRBJ2-2; 8 bases match TRBD1. Per germline, CDR1 SGDLS and CDR2 YYNGEE. This CDR3 region has 16 residues. Trimming at V came to 0 bases and at J to 2 bases, leaving 3 bases not matched to a gene. Here the CDR3 DNA reads TGTGCCAGCAGCGTAGCTTCAGGGGGCAACACCGGGGAGCTGTTTTTT. Encoded protein: CASSVASGGNTGELFF.

The rearrangement links TRBV11-2 to TRBJ2-1; no reliable D call. CDR3 length: 14 amino acids. V lost 4 bases and J lost 5, with 12 bases in between. In germline, CDR1 is SGHAT, CDR2 FQNNGV. The CDR3 nucleotides read TGTGCCAGCAGCTATGTGACCGTTAACAATGAGCAGTTCTTC. As protein: CASSYVTVNNEQFF.

V and J are TRBV7-2 and TRBJ2-7; no clear D. V lost 8 bases and J 3 bases, leaving 14 bases between the germline ends. CDR1 is SGHTA and CDR2 is FQGNSA in the germline V gene. This CDR3 region has 13 residues. CDR3 nucleotide sequence: TGTGCCAGCTCCGGCAGCTTATACTACGAGCAGTACTTC. Amino acid sequence: CASSGSLYYEQYF.

The CDR3 loop is CASSLQRGDSHEQFF. The CDR3 nucleotides read TGTGCCAGCAGCTTACAGCGGGGGGACTCCCATGAGCAGTTCTTC. The chain joins TRBV7-6 to TRBJ2-1; 9 bases align to TRBD2. V lost 2 bases to trimming and J lost 8 bases; unmatched junction nucleotides: 7. The CDR3 has 15 amino acids. Per germline, CDR1 SGHVS and CDR2 FNYEAQ.

This sequence joins TRBV5-4 and TRBJ1-1; TRBD1 agrees at 8 bases. The CDR3 length is 14 residues. Germline loops: CDR1 SGHNT, CDR2 YYREEE (reference sequence). J was trimmed by 9 bases and V by 4 bases; bases with no gene match: 11. DNA of the CDR3: TGTGCCAGCAGCCTTGGACAGGGTGGGGCGAAAGCTTTCTTT. Translating gives CASSLGQGGAKAFF.

The chain links TRBV4-3 to TRBJ2-7; unclear D gene. Germline loops: CDR1 LGHNA, CDR2 YSLEER. The CDR3 extends over 15 amino acids. V was trimmed by 1 base and J by 0 bases, leaving 10 bases between them. Written as DNA, the CDR3 is TGCGCCAGCAGCCAAGTTGCAGGCAACTCCTACGAGCAGTACTTC. This sequence encodes CASSQVAGNSYEQYF.

The rearrangement links TRBV20-1 to TRBJ1-5; D ambiguous. This CDR3 contains 13 residues. CDR1 is DFQATT and CDR2 is SNEGSKA in the germline V gene (reference sequence). Trimming pared 3 bases from V and 5 bases from J, leaving 11 bases between. CDR3 sequence reads: CSASWGFDQPQHF. In DNA form, the CDR3 reads TGCAGTGCTAGTTGGGGTTTTGATCAGCCCCAGCATTTT.

The J gene is TRBJ2-2, the V gene TRBV28, with a possible D match to TRBD2 (5 bases). The V gene lost 7 bases and the J gene lost 1 base, with 10 bases spanning the gap. The germline V gene encodes CDR1 MDHEN and CDR2 SYDVKM. The length of the CDR3 is 14 residues. CDR3 bases: TGTGCCAGCATCAACGGACTGAACACCGGGGAGCTGTTTTTT. As protein: CASINGLNTGELFF.

This clone came up a few times. The chain employs TRBV19 and TRBJ1-2; 8 bases fit TRBD1. Unmatched junction bases numbered 7, after V lost 6 bases and J lost 4 bases. Germline CDR1 LNHDA, CDR2 SQIVND (reference sequence). The CDR3 spans 14 residues. The CDR3 region has the DNA TGTGCCAGTAGGCCTGTACAGGGGGGCTATGGCTACACCTTC. Translated, it gives CASRPVQGGYGYTF.

The J gene is TRBJ2-7, the V gene TRBV7-2; 8 bases are a match to TRBD2. The germline V gene encodes CDR1 SGHTA and CDR2 FQGNSA. The CDR3 is made up of 16 amino acids. Germline trimming cut 5 bases from V and 2 bases from J; bases unmatched to any gene: 11. CDR3 sequence (DNA): TGTGCCAGCAGCCTGATCAGCGGGGGCCTAACCTACGAGCAGTACTTC. It specifies CASSLISGGLTYEQYF.

The J gene is TRBJ2-1, the V gene TRBV3-1 (or the pseudogene TRBV3-2), with 9 bases lining up with TRBD1. From germline, CDR1 is LGHDT and CDR2 YNNKEL (reference sequence). The CDR3 spans 15 residues. Trimming removed 4 bases from V and 4 bases from J; junction bases left unmatched: 5. The CDR3 protein is CASSPRQGGYNEQFF. The CDR3, as DNA: TGTGCCAGCAGCCCTCGACAGGGGGGTTACAATGAGCAGTTCTTC.

The chain combines TRBV28 with TRBJ2-7, with 7 bases identical to TRBD1. Trimming at V came to 5 bases and at J to 2 bases, leaving 3 bases not matched to a gene. Germline V gene data show CDR1 as MDHEN and CDR2 as SYDVKM. CDR3 length: 13 amino acids. Here the CDR3 DNA reads TGTGCCAGCAGTGAGGGACAGCCCTACGAGCAGTACTTC. As protein: CASSEGQPYEQYF.

V is TRBV7-2 and J is TRBJ2-5; D not certain. CDR3 length: 12 amino acids. V was trimmed by 0 bases and J by 5 bases, leaving 4 bases between them. Germline CDR1 and CDR2: SGHTA and FQGNSA. The CDR3 spells CASSLAEETQYF. As DNA, the CDR3 is TGTGCCAGCAGCTTAGCGGAGGAGACCCAGTACTTC.

The chain uses TRBV5-1 and TRBJ2-3, with 8 bases lining up with TRBD1. The CDR3 sequence is 19 residues long. The trim removed 0 bases at V and 0 bases at J, leaving 12 bases unmatched. The germline CDR1 and CDR2 sequences are SGHRS and YFSETQ. The CDR3 loop is CASSLGRAGGELSTDTQYF. CDR3 DNA: TGCGCCAGCAGCTTGGGAAGGGCAGGGGGCGAATTAAGCACAGATACGCAGTATTTT. The complete variable domain, with remaining parts taken from reference TRBV5-1 and TRBJ2-3, reads KAGVTQTPRYLIKTRGQQVTLSCSPISGHRSVSWYQQTPGQGLQFLFEYFSETQRNKGNFPGRFSGRQFSNSRSEMNVSTLELGDSALYLCASSLGRAGGELSTDTQYFGPGTRLTVL.